This T cell receptor beta chain comes out of a study of breast tumors, draining lymph nodes, adjacent tissues. TCRdb re-called the multiplex PCR reads through MiXCR, storing one row per CDR3 protein. The top ten clones hold roughly 20% of a sample with 60,000 to 65,000 distinct CDR3 sequences, approximately 62% of them seen once. This clonotype has just a few counts. Possible read error: a much larger clone is one base away. The conserved final phenylalanine or tryptophan is absent from the CDR3, which likely points to a read error. Trimming stripped 7 bases from V and 1 base from J, with 9 bases between. There are 13 residues in the CDR3. Germline CDR1 reads SGDLS; CDR2 reads YYNGEE.

Sequenced sample: breast tumor tissue. V gene TRBV9 combines with J gene TRBJ2-1, with D possibly being TRBD2 (5 bases). The origin of this receptor is a female donor with breast cancer. Some clones in this sample may be carry-over from other donors' samples. The CDR3 sequence: CASGGSSYNEQFS. CDR3 bases: TGTGCCAGCGGAGGCAGTTCCTACAATGAGCAGTTCTCC.